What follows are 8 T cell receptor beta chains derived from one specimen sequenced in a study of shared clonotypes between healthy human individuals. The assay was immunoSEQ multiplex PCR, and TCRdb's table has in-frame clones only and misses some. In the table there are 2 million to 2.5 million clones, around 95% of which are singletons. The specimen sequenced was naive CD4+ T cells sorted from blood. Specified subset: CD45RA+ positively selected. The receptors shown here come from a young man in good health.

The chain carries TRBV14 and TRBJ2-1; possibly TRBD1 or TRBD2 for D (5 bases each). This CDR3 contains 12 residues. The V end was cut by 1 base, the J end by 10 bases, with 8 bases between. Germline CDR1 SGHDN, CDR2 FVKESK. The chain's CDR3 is CASSQAGTEQFF. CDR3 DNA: TGTGCCAGCAGCCAAGCCGGGACCGAGCAGTTCTTC.

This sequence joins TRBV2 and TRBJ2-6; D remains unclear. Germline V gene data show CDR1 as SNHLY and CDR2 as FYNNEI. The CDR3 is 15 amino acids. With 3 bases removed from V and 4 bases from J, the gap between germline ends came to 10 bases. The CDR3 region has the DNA TGTGCCAGCAGTGATTTTGGCTCCGGGGCCAACGTCCTGACTTTC. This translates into CASSDFGSGANVLTF.

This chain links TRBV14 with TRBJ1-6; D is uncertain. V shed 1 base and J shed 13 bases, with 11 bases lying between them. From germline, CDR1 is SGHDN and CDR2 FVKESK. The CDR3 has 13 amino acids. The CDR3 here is CASSQGTFRPLHF. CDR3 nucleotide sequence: TGTGCCAGCAGCCAAGGAACCTTTCGGCCCCTCCACTTT.

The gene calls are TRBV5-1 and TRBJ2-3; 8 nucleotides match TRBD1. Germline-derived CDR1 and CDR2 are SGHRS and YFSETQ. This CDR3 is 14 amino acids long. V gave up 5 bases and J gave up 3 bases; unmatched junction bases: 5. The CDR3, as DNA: TGCGCCAGCAGTTCGGGACAGGAAACAGATACGCAGTATTTT. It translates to CASSSGQETDTQYF.

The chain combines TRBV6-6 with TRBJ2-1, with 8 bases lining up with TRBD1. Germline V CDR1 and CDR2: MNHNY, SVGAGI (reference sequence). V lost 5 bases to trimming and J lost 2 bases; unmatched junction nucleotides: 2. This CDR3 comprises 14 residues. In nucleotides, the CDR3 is TGTGCCAGCAGTACACAGGGGGCCTACAATGAGCAGTTCTTC. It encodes CASSTQGAYNEQFF.

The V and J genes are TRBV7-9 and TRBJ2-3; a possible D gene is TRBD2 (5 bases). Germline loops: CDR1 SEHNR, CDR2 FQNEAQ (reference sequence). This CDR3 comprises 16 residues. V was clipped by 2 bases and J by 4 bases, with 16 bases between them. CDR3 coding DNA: TGTGCCAGCAGCTTATCCCGGGGAGCCGACTCAGATACGCAGTATTTT. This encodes CASSLSRGADSDTQYF.

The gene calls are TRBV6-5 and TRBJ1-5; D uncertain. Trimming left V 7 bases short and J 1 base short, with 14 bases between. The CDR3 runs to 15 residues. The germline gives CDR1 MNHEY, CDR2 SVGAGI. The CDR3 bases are TGTGCCAGCAAAACTACAAGCCAGAGCAATCAGCCCCAGCATTTT. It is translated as CASKTTSQSNQPQHF.

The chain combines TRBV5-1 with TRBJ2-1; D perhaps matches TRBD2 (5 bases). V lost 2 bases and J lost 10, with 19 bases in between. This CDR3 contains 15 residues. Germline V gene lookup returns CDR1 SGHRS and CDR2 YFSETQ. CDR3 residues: CASSLEAAAAQEQFF. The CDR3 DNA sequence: TGCGCCAGCAGCTTAGAAGCCGCAGCGGCCCAGGAGCAGTTCTTC.